This entry is about one T cell receptor beta chain. The data derive from a study of T cell changes during pregnancy in multiple sclerosis. Trimming stripped 4 bases from V and 6 bases from J, with 18 bases between. The length of the CDR3 is 15 residues. From germline, CDR1 is LNHDA and CDR2 SQIVND (reference sequence). Using immunoSEQ multiplex PCR, the repertoire was profiled, and TCRdb retains in-frame clones only, with some absent. The sample consists of 90,000 or so clones, about nine tenths of them appearing once. The rearrangement joins TRBV19 to TRBJ1-1; perhaps TRBD1 as D (6 bases). The TCR originated in a female donor in good health, serving as a control in a pregnancy study. Some clones in this sample may be carry-over from other donors' samples. The sequencing used PBMCs, collected in the first trimester of pregnancy. The CDR3 loop is CASSNTGMVAPEAFF. The CDR3 coding sequence is TGTGCCAGTAGTAATACAGGGATGGTGGCCCCTGAAGCTTTCTTT.